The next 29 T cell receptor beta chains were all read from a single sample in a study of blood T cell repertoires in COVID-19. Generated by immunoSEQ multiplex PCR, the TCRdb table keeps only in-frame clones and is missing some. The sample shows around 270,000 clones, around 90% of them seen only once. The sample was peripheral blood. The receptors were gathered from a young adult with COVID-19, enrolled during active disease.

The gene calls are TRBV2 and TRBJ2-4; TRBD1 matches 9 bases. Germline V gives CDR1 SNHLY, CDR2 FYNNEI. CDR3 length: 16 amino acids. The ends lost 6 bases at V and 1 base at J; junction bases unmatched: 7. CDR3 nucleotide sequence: TGTGCCAGCAGAGCCAGGACAGGGGTTGCCAAAAACATTCAGTACTTC. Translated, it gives CASRARTGVAKNIQYF.

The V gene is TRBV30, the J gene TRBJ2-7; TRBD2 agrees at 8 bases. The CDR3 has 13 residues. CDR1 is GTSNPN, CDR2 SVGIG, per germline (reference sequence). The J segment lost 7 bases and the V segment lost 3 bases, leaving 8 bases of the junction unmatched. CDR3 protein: CAWSGAGAQEQYF. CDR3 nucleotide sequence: TGTGCCTGGAGCGGAGCGGGAGCGCAAGAGCAGTACTTC.

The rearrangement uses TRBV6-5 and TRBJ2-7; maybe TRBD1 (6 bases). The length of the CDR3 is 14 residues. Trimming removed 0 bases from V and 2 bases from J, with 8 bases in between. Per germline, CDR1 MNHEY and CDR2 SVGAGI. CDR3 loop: CASSYSGTTYEQYF. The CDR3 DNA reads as TGTGCCAGCAGTTACTCCGGGACAACCTACGAGCAGTACTTC.

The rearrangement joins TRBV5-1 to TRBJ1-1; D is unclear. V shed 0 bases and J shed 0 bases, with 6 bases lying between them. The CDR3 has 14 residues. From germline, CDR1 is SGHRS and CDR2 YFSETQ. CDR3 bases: TGCGCCAGCAGCTTGGACAGAATGAACACTGAAGCTTTCTTT. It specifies CASSLDRMNTEAFF.

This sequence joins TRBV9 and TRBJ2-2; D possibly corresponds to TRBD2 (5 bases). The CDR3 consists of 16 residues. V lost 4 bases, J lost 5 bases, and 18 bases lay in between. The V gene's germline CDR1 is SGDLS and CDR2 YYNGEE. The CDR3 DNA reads TGTGCCAGCAGCACTAGGACGGATTTAGGAACCGGGGAGCTGTTTTTT. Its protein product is CASSTRTDLGTGELFF.

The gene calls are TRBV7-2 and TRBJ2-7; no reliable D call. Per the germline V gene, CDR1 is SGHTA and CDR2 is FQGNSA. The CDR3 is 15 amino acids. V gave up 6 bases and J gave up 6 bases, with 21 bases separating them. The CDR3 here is CASSYTSRLASEQYF. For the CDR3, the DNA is TGTGCCAGCAGTTACACCTCTAGGCTTGCCTCCGAGCAGTACTTC.

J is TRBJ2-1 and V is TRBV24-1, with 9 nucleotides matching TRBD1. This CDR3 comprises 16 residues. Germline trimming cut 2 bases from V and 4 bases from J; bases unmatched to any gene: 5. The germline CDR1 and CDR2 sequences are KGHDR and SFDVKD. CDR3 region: CATSDSGQGLYNEQFF. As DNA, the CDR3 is TGTGCCACCAGTGATTCCGGACAGGGGCTTTACAATGAGCAGTTCTTC.

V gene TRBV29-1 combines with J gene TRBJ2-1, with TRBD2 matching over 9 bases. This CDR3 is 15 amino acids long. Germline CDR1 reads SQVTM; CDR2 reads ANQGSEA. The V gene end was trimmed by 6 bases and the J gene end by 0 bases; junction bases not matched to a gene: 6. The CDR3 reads CSVEFSGSSYNEQFF. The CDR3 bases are TGCAGCGTGGAGTTTAGCGGGAGCTCCTACAATGAGCAGTTCTTC.

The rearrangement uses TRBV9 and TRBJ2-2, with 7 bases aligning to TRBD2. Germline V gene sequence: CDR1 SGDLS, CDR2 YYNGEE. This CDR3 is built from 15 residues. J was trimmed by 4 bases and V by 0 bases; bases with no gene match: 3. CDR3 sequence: CASSVGTRLTGELFF. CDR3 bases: TGTGCCAGCAGCGTAGGGACTAGGCTCACCGGGGAGCTGTTTTTT. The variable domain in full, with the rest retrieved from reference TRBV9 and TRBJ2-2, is DSGVTQTPKHLITATGQRVTLRCSPRSGDLSVYWYQQSLDQGLQFLIQYYNGEERAKGNILERFSAQQFPDLHSELNLSSLELGDSALYFCASSVGTRLTGELFFGEGSRLTVL.

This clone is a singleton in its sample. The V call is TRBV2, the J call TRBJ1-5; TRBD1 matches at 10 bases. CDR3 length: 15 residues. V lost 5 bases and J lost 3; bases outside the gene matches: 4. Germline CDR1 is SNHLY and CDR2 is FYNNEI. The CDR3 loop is CASSQGQGSNQPQHF. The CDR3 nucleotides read TGTGCCAGCAGTCAGGGACAGGGGTCCAATCAGCCCCAGCATTTT. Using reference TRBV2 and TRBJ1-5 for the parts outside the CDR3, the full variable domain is EPEVTQTPSHQVTQMGQEVILRCVPISNHLYFYWYRQILGQKVEFLVSFYNNEISEKSEIFDDQFSVERPDGSNFTLKIRSTKLEDSAMYFCASSQGQGSNQPQHFGDGTRLSIL.

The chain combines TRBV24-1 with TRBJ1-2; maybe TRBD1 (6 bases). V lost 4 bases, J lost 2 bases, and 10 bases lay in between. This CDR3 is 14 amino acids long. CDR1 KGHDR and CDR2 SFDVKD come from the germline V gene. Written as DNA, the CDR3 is TGTGCCACCAGTGACACTGGACAGAACTATGGCTACACCTTC. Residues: CATSDTGQNYGYTF.

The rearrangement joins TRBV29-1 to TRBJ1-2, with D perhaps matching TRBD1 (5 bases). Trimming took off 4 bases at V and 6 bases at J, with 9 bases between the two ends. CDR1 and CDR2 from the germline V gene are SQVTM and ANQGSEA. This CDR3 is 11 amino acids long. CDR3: CSVAGGHGYTF. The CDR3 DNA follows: TGCAGCGTTGCCGGGGGTCATGGCTACACCTTC.

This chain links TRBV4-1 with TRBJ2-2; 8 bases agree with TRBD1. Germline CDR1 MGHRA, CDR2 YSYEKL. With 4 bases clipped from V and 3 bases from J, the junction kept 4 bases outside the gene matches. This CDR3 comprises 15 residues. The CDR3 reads CASSPQQGDTGELFF. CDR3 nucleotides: TGCGCCAGCAGCCCCCAACAGGGGGACACCGGGGAGCTGTTTTTT.

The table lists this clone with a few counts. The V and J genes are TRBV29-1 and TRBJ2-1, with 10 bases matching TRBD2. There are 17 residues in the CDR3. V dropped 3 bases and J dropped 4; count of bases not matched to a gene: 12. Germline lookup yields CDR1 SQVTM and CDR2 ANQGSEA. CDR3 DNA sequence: TGCAGCGTTGATTTAGCTAGCGGGAGAATCTGGTACAATGAGCAGTTCTTC. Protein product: CSVDLASGRIWYNEQFF.

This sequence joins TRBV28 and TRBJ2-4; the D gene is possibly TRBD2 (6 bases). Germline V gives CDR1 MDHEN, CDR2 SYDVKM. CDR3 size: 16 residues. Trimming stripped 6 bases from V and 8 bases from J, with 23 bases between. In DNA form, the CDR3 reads TGTGCCAGCAGAAGTGGGGCGGGGCAGGAGTTGGACATTCAGTACTTC. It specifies CASRSGAGQELDIQYF. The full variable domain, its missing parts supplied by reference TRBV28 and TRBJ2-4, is DVKVTQSSRYLVKRTGEKVFLECVQDMDHENMFWYRQDPGLGLRLIYFSYDVKMKEKGDIPEGYSVSREKKERFSLILESASTNQTSMYLCASRSGAGQELDIQYFGAGTRLSVL.

CDR3 nucleotides: TGTGCCACCAGTGACCCCCTAGGGGGAGACAGGGAGACCCAGTACTTC. This sequence encodes CATSDPLGGDRETQYF. This chain links TRBV24-1 with TRBJ2-5; a weak D match, TRBD1 (6 bases). CDR3 size: 16 residues. Germline V gene lookup returns CDR1 KGHDR and CDR2 SFDVKD. With 4 bases removed from V and 5 bases from J, the gap between germline ends came to 19 bases.

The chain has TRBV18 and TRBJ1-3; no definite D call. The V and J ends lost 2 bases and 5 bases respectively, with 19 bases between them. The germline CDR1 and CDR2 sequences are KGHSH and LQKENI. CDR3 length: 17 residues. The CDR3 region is CASSPSNAQGGRNTIYF. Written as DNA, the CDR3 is TGTGCCAGCTCACCATCTAACGCCCAAGGAGGAAGAAACACCATATATTTT.

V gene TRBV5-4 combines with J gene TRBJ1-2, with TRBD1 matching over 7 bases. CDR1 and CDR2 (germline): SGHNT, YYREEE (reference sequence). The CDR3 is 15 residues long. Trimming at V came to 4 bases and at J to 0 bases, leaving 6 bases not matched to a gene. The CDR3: CASSGGQPTNYGYTF. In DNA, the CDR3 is TGTGCCAGCAGCGGGGGACAGCCCACTAACTATGGCTACACCTTC.

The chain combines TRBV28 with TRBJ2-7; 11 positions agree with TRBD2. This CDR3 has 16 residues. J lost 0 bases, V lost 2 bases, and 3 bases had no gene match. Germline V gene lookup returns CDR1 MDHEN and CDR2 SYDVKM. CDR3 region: CASSLAGTSGSYEQYF. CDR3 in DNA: TGTGCCAGCAGTTTAGCCGGGACTAGCGGCTCCTACGAGCAGTACTTC.

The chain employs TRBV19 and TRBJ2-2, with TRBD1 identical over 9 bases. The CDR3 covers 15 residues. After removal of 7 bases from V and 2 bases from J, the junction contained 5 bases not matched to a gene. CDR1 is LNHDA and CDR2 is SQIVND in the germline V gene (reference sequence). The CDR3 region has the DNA TGTGCCAGTATGGGACAGGGCCAAAACACCGGGGAGCTGTTTTTT. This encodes CASMGQGQNTGELFF.

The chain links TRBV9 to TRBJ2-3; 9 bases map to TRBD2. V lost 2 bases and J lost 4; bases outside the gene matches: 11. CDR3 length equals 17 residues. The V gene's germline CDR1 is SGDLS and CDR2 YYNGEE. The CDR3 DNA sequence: TGTGCCAGCAGCGTGTTGGCGGGAGGGCTTGTCGCAGATACGCAGTATTTT. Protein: CASSVLAGGLVADTQYF.

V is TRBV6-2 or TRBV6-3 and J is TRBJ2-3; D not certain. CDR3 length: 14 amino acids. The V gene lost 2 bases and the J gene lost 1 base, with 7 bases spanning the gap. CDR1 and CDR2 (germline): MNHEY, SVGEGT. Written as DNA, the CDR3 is TGTGCCAGCAGTTACGTATCAGGCACAGATACGCAGTATTTT. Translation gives CASSYVSGTDTQYF.

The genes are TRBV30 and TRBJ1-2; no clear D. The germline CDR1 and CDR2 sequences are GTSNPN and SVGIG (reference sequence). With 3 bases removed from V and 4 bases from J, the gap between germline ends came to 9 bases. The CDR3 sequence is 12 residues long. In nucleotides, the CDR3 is TGTGCCTGGAGCGCAGGCCCCTATGGCTACACCTTC. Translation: CAWSAGPYGYTF.

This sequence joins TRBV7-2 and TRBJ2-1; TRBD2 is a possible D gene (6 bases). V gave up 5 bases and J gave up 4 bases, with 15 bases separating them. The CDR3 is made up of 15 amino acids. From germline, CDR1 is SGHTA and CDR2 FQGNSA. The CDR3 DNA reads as TGTGCCAGCAGCCCAACAGGACTAACATACAATGAGCAGTTCTTC. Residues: CASSPTGLTYNEQFF. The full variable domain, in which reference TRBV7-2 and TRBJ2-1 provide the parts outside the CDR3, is GAGVSQSPSNKVTEKGKDVELRCDPISGHTALYWYRQSLGQGLEFLIYFQGNSAPDKSGLPSDRFSAERTGGSVSTLTIQRTQQEDSAVYLCASSPTGLTYNEQFFGPGTRLTVL.

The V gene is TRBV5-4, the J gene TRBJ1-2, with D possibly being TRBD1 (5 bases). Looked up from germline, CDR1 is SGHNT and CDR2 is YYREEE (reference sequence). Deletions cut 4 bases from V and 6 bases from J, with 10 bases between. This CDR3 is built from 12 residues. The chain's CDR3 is CASSVLQDGYTF. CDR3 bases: TGTGCCAGCAGCGTACTACAGGATGGCTACACCTTC.

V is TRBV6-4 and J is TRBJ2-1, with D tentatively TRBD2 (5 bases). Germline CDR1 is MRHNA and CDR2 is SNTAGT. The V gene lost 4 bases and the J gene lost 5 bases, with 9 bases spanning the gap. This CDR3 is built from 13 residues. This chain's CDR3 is CASSGRDDNEQFF. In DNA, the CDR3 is TGTGCCAGCAGTGGCCGGGATGACAATGAGCAGTTCTTC.

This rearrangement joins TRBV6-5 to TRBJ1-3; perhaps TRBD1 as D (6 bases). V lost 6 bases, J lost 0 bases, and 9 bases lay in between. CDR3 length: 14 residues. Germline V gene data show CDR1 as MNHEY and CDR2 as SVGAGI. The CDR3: CASRSDSSGNTIYF. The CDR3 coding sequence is TGTGCCAGCAGGTCGGACAGCTCTGGAAACACCATATATTTT.

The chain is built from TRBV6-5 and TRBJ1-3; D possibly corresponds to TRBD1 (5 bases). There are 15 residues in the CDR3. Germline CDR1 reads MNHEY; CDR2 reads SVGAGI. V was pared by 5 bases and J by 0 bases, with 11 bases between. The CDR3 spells CASSKDKISGNTIYF. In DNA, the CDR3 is TGTGCCAGCAGTAAGGACAAGATCTCTGGAAACACCATATATTTT.

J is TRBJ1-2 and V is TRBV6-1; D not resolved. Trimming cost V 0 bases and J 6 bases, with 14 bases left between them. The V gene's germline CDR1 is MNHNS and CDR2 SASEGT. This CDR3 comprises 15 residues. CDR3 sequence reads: CASSEAPGIMDGYTF. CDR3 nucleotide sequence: TGTGCCAGCAGTGAAGCCCCGGGGATTATGGATGGCTACACCTTC.